The 5 T cell receptor beta chains reported below all come from one sample, sequenced in a study of T-cell memory formation after mild COVID-19. TCRdb re-called the 5' RACE reads through MiXCR, storing one row per CDR3 protein. The sample lists 150,000 or so distinct CDR3 sequences, approximately 10% occurring once. Material: PBMCs or a T cell subset sorted from them (not recorded which). These receptors all come from a man between 18 and 29 years old who had mild COVID-19 (a few samples of this study predate the infection). Cell type and time point are not known.

This clonotype has at least ten counts. The chain uses TRBV4-3 and TRBJ2-7; no clear D gene. V gave up 0 bases and J gave up 1 base, with 13 bases separating them. The CDR3 is made up of 16 amino acids. Germline V gene data show CDR1 as LGHNA and CDR2 as YSLEER. The CDR3 protein is CASSQDWSIGSYEQYF. The CDR3 DNA is TGCGCCAGCAGCCAAGATTGGAGCATCGGTTCCTACGAGCAGTACTTC.

In its sample, this clonotype was seen a few times. The J gene is TRBJ2-3, the V gene TRBV6-2 or TRBV6-3; no clear D gene. The CDR3 contains 15 residues. Germline CDR1 reads MNHEY; CDR2 reads SVGEGT. V was pared by 1 base and J by 0 bases, with 8 bases between. The CDR3 region is CASSYYGRSTDTQYF. The DNA of the CDR3 is TGTGCCAGCAGTTACTATGGGCGGAGCACAGATACGCAGTATTTT.

This clonotype was seen only a few times. The V gene is TRBV25-1, the J gene TRBJ2-1; 14 nucleotides agree with TRBD2. J gave up 9 bases and V 6 bases, and 7 bases lay outside the gene matches. The CDR3 consists of 15 residues. Per germline, CDR1 MGHDK and CDR2 SYGVNS. The CDR3 region has the DNA TGTGCCAGCAGCGACCCCGGACTAGCGGGGGGTGAGCAGTTCTTC. Its protein is CASSDPGLAGGEQFF.

The rearrangement uses TRBV6-2 or TRBV6-3 and TRBJ2-2, with TRBD1 matching 8 bases. CDR1 is MNHEY and CDR2 is SVGEGT in the germline V gene. The CDR3 covers 16 residues. V shed 4 bases, J shed 5 bases, and the junction held 9 bases outside the gene matches. The CDR3 region is CASSWEDRGWTGELFF. The CDR3 nucleotides read TGTGCCAGCAGTTGGGAAGACAGGGGTTGGACCGGGGAGCTGTTTTTT.

The table lists this clonotype with a few counts. The V gene is TRBV14, the J gene TRBJ2-3, with a weak D call TRBD2 (5 bases). The CDR3 loop spans 14 amino acids. Trimming took 6 bases from V and 0 from J, leaving 10 bases between them. Germline loops: CDR1 SGHDN, CDR2 FVKESK. The CDR3 region is CASSTLVSTDTQYF. The CDR3 nucleotides read TGTGCCAGCAGTACACTAGTTAGCACAGATACGCAGTATTTT.